This paragraph covers one T cell receptor beta chain sequence. As yet, its antigen is unknown. Total RNA was isolated from whole blood without T cell sorting. The sample originates from a study of monozygotic twins with inflammatory bowel disease. One entry per CDR3 protein, without DNA, is what TCRdb gives after re-calling the 5' RACE reads. The sample data list 300,000 to 450,000 distinct CDR3 sequences. Germline CDR1 DFQATT, CDR2 SNEGSKA (reference sequence). The CDR3 spans 14 residues. Overall study findings and caveats: Whereas healthy co-twins had higher TCRbeta diversity (inverse Simpson), IBD patients had lower diversity.

The TCR sequence derives from a human donor with ulcerative colitis or Crohn's disease, or a healthy co-twin of an affected twin (not recorded which). The V call is TRBV20-1, the J call TRBJ2-7. The sample was blood. The CDR3 here is CSARREASAYEQYF.